This entry lists 27 T cell receptor beta chains sequenced from one sample in a study of blood T cells in healthy people across ages. A second about 7 to 12 cycle PCR used barcoded and J-beta primers. TCRdb itself ran the 5' RACE reads through MiXCR, one entry per CDR3 protein. The table lists some 920,000 distinct CDR3 sequences, approximately 50% of them singletons. Sequencing input: blood. The receptors derive from a woman aged 60-70 years in good health.

This clonotype has only a few counts. This sequence joins TRBV3-1 and TRBJ2-5, with D possibly called TRBD1 or TRBD2 (5 bases each). The V gene's germline CDR1 is LGHDT and CDR2 YNNKEL (reference sequence). V lost 2 bases to trimming and J lost 3 bases, with 22 bases between them. This CDR3 is 18 amino acids long. For the CDR3, the DNA is TGTGCCAGCAGCCAATTTGAGTTTGAGGGGAAAGCCGAAGAGACCCAGTACTTC. Its translation is CASSQFEFEGKAEETQYF.

The chain couples TRBV2 to TRBJ2-5; weak D call: TRBD1 (5 bases). V dropped 8 bases and J dropped 5 bases, with 12 bases sitting between them. In germline, CDR1 is SNHLY, CDR2 FYNNEI. The CDR3 extends over 12 amino acids. The CDR3 sequence is CASGRGRETQYF. The DNA for the CDR3 is TGTGCCAGCGGTAGGGGTCGGGAGACCCAGTACTTC.

This sequence joins TRBV20-1 and TRBJ2-1; TRBD1 is a possible D gene (6 bases). The germline V gene encodes CDR1 DFQATT and CDR2 SNEGSKA (reference sequence). With 1 base removed from V and 8 bases from J, the gap between germline ends came to 21 bases. The CDR3 is made up of 16 amino acids. The CDR3 DNA reads as TGCAGTGCTAGAGGCTTTGGCAGGTACAGGGTTGATGAGCAGTTCTTC. Residues: CSARGFGRYRVDEQFF.

J is TRBJ2-1 and V is TRBV2, with TRBD2 as a possible D gene (6 bases). V shed 4 bases and J shed 7 bases, with 17 bases lying between them. Germline V gene lookup returns CDR1 SNHLY and CDR2 FYNNEI. The CDR3 spans 15 residues. CDR3 loop: CASSGPPRRENEQFF. The CDR3 DNA follows: TGTGCCAGCAGTGGGCCCCCAAGACGGGAGAATGAGCAGTTCTTC. The full variable domain, completed using reference TRBV2 and TRBJ2-1, is EPEVTQTPSHQVTQMGQEVILRCVPISNHLYFYWYRQILGQKVEFLVSFYNNEISEKSEIFDDQFSVERPDGSNFTLKIRSTKLEDSAMYFCASSGPPRRENEQFFGPGTRLTVL.

The chain carries TRBV21-1 and TRBJ2-7; the D call TRBD2 from the table was never checked on the DNA. TRBV21-1 is annotated as a pseudogene. The CDR3 runs 16 residues. CDR3 bases: TGTGCCAGCAGCAAGTGGGGTTGGGGGAGGAACTACGAGCAGTACTTC. Its protein is CASSKWGWGRNYEQYF.

This clonotype appeared a few times. This sequence may be a read error, since a much larger clone differs from it by one base. This chain links TRBV2 with TRBJ2-7; D gene unclear. The germline V gene has CDR1 SNHLY and CDR2 FYNNEI. This CDR3 is built from 12 residues. The V and J ends lost 3 bases and 3 bases respectively, with 6 bases between them. The CDR3 is CASSDYNYEQYF. CDR3 nucleotides: TGTGCCAGCAGTGACTACAACTACGAGCAGTACTTC.

This clonotype has a handful of counts. V and J are TRBV5-4 and TRBJ2-5; D not certain. Per germline, CDR1 SGHNT and CDR2 YYREEE (reference sequence). The germline V and J ends were trimmed by 1 base and 0 bases, with 7 bases remaining between them. This CDR3 has 14 residues. In DNA, the CDR3 is TGTGCCAGCAGCTTGAGTTGGGACCAAGAGACCCAGTACTTC. It yields the protein CASSLSWDQETQYF.

This clonotype was seen a few times. The rearrangement joins TRBV18 to TRBJ1-2; a possible D gene is TRBD1 (5 bases). V lost 5 bases and J 3 bases, leaving 13 bases between the germline ends. The CDR3 loop spans 14 amino acids. Germline CDR1 reads KGHSH; CDR2 reads LQKENI. The CDR3 DNA sequence: TGTGCCAGCTCATCTTCCGGGACGGACTATGGCTACACCTTC. It specifies CASSSSGTDYGYTF.

Concerning this clonotype: This likely comes from a read error, as the CDR3 has no conserved phenylalanine or tryptophan at its end. The rearrangement uses TRBV20-1 and TRBJ2-1, with TRBD2 matching over 11 bases. V lost 3 bases, J lost 3 bases, and 7 bases stayed unmatched. This CDR3 spans 16 amino acids. Germline V gene sequence: CDR1 DFQATT, CDR2 SNEGSKA (reference sequence). Written as DNA, the CDR3 is TGCAGTGCTAGGATAACCGGGACTAGCGGCTACAATGAGCAGTTCTTA. Translation: CSARITGTSGYNEQFL.

This sequence joins TRBV20-1 and TRBJ2-4, with D unresolved. The CDR3 loop spans 14 amino acids. Germline CDR1 is DFQATT and CDR2 is SNEGSKA (reference sequence). V was shortened by 0 bases and J by 3 bases, with 9 bases between the two germline ends. CDR3 nucleotide sequence: TGCAGTGCTAGAGATCGTGGAATCAAAAACATTCAGTACTTC. Protein product: CSARDRGIKNIQYF.

A few counts support this clonotype. The CDR3 reads CASGSGALGEQFF. CDR3 nucleotides: TGTGCTAGTGGTTCCGGAGCCTTGGGTGAGCAGTTCTTC. The V gene is TRBV12-5, the J gene TRBJ2-1; D uncertain. Per germline, CDR1 LGHNT and CDR2 FRNRAP. This CDR3 is built from 13 residues. V was pared by 4 bases and J by 9 bases, with 13 bases between.

Remarks on this clonotype: A much larger clone differs by one base, so this may be a read error. The V and J genes are TRBV20-1 and TRBJ2-3; tentatively, D is TRBD1 (6 bases). V lost 6 bases and J lost 4, with 20 bases in between. Per germline, CDR1 DFQATT and CDR2 SNEGSKA (reference sequence). The CDR3 covers 15 residues. The CDR3 coding sequence is TGCAGTGCCCGAGTTGGGGGCTTGAGCGCAGATACGCAGTATTTT. This sequence encodes CSARVGGLSADTQYF.

This clonotype was detected many times. The germline gene is not matched at one end of the junction; a read error may be the cause. The chain links TRBV5-1 to TRBJ2-7, with TRBD2 matching over 8 bases. This CDR3 is built from 14 residues. Germline V lookup: CDR1 SGHRS, CDR2 YFSETQ. The CDR3 sequence is CASSLAGGRYEQYF. The CDR3 coding sequence is TGTGCCAGCAGCTTAGCTGGCGGGAGGTACGAGCAGTACTTC.

V is TRBV20-1 and J is TRBJ1-1, with unresolved D. The CDR3 runs 13 residues. V dropped 1 base and J dropped 5 bases, with 11 bases sitting between them. Germline CDR1 DFQATT, CDR2 SNEGSKA (reference sequence). CDR3 amino acids: CSARVPQRTEAFF. CDR3 sequence (DNA): TGCAGTGCTAGAGTCCCTCAACGGACTGAAGCTTTCTTT.

This clonotype was seen a few times. V and J are TRBV7-9 and TRBJ2-5, with unresolved D. Deletions cut 1 base from V and 5 bases from J, with 8 bases between. Germline loops: CDR1 SEHNR, CDR2 FQNEAQ (reference sequence). This CDR3 is built from 13 residues. CDR3 protein: CASSLGTGETQYF. DNA of the CDR3: TGTGCCAGCAGCTTAGGCACCGGGGAGACCCAGTACTTC.

In this sample, this clonotype turned up many times. The V and J genes are TRBV20-1 and TRBJ2-5; D is uncertain. The germline V gene has CDR1 DFQATT and CDR2 SNEGSKA (reference sequence). V was pared by 0 bases and J by 4 bases, with 12 bases between. The CDR3 sequence is 14 residues long. CDR3: CSARERPSPETQYF. The CDR3, as DNA: TGCAGTGCTAGAGAACGCCCATCCCCAGAGACCCAGTACTTC.

The CDR3 region has the DNA TGTGCCAGCAGTCGAGGCAAACAGGGTCAAGATACGCAGTATTTT. Translation: CASSRGKQGQDTQYF. V gene TRBV6-6 combines with J gene TRBJ2-3, with a possible D match to TRBD1 (6 bases). Trimming took 5 bases from V and 5 from J, leaving 17 bases between them. The CDR3 covers 15 residues. Germline CDR1 reads MNHNY; CDR2 reads SVGAGI (reference sequence).

This clonotype was observed a handful of times. This rearrangement joins TRBV4-2 to TRBJ2-3; 9 bases map to TRBD2. Germline V gene lookup returns CDR1 LGHNA and CDR2 YNFKEQ. The trim removed 0 bases at V and 0 bases at J, leaving 10 bases unmatched. The CDR3 is 19 amino acids. Written as DNA, the CDR3 is TGTGCCAGCAGCCAAGAAATTATAGCGGGAGCGGCTAGCACAGATACGCAGTATTTT. Amino acid sequence: CASSQEIIAGAASTDTQYF.

This clonotype has just a few counts. The V and J genes are TRBV29-1 and TRBJ2-5, with a possible D match to TRBD1 (5 bases). Germline loops: CDR1 SQVTM, CDR2 ANQGSEA. The CDR3 contains 11 residues. The germline V and J ends were trimmed by 4 bases and 5 bases, with 8 bases remaining between them. The CDR3 nucleotides read TGCAGCGTTGGACAGAAGGAGACCCAGTACTTC. It is translated as CSVGQKETQYF.

This clonotype occurred a few times. The CDR3 spells CASSQDGGSAYEQYF. The CDR3 nucleotides read TGTGCCAGCAGCCAAGACGGCGGCTCCGCCTACGAGCAGTACTTC. The genes are TRBV4-2 and TRBJ2-7; no reliable D call. The CDR3 runs 15 residues. V dropped 0 bases and J dropped 2 bases, with 11 bases sitting between them. Germline V CDR1 and CDR2: LGHNA, YNFKEQ.

This clonotype was seen once. Compared with germline, one end of the junction differs, possibly owing to a read error. V and J are TRBV11-2 and TRBJ2-7; D possibly matches TRBD1 or TRBD2 (5 bases each). The germline V gene encodes CDR1 SGHAT and CDR2 FQNNGV. The CDR3 has 18 amino acids. The CDR3 DNA reads TGTGCCAGCAGCCCAGGGTGGGCCGGGGCTCAAATCGTCCCCGAGCGGTACTTC. It yields the protein CASSPGWAGAQIVPERYF.

The V call is TRBV5-6, the J call TRBJ2-3; D unclear. The CDR3 covers 13 residues. Trimming cost V 4 bases and J 6 bases, with 12 bases left between them. Germline CDR1 is SGHDT and CDR2 is YYEEEE. The CDR3 bases are TGTGCCAGCAGCCCCTCCCTGTACGATACGCAGTATTTT. It codes for CASSPSLYDTQYF.

Notes on this clonotype: A junction boundary mismatches the germline segment, possibly from a read error. The chain is built from TRBV6-6 and TRBJ1-2; 8 positions match TRBD1. The V gene's germline CDR1 is MNHNY and CDR2 SVGAGI (reference sequence). This CDR3 comprises 14 residues. CDR3 protein: CANSSIGQGYGYTF. In nucleotides, the CDR3 is TGTGCCAACAGTTCTATAGGACAGGGTTATGGCTACACCTTC.

The chain employs TRBV20-1 and TRBJ2-3; 9 bases line up with TRBD2. V was pared by 6 bases and J by 2 bases, with 9 bases of the junction left unmatched. Germline V gives CDR1 DFQATT, CDR2 SNEGSKA (reference sequence). CDR3 length: 15 amino acids. Here the CDR3 reads CSASALAGNTDTQYF. The CDR3 DNA reads as TGCAGTGCCTCGGCGCTAGCGGGAAACACAGATACGCAGTATTTT.

This sequence joins TRBV19 and TRBJ1-2; unclear D gene. Trimming stripped 9 bases from V and 2 bases from J, with 13 bases between. Germline values: CDR1 LNHDA, CDR2 SQIVND (reference sequence). The CDR3 is made up of 13 amino acids. CDR3 in DNA: TGTGCCAGCAGCCCACAGCTCAACTATGGCTACACCTTC. This gives the protein CASSPQLNYGYTF. The full variable domain, completed using reference TRBV19 and TRBJ1-2, is DGGITQSPKYLFRKEGQNVTLSCEQNLNHDAMYWYRQDPGQGLRLIYYSQIVNDFQKGDIAEGYSVSREKKESFPLTVTSAQKNPTAFYLCASSPQLNYGYTFGSGTRLTVV.

This chain uses TRBV29-1 with TRBJ2-5; 12 nucleotides align to TRBD2. Trimming took 4 bases from V and 4 from J; bases not matched to a gene: 10. This CDR3 is 16 amino acids long. Germline V gene sequence: CDR1 SQVTM, CDR2 ANQGSEA. Here the CDR3 reads CSVARLAGGFGETQYF. The CDR3 coding sequence is TGCAGCGTTGCTCGCCTAGCGGGGGGGTTCGGAGAGACCCAGTACTTC.

For this clonotype: The junction departs from the called germline gene at one end, perhaps through a read error. This chain links TRBV7-9 with TRBJ2-7; 8 positions match TRBD1. CDR1 and CDR2 (germline): SEHNR, FQNEAQ (reference sequence). This CDR3 comprises 13 residues. The CDR3 DNA reads TGTGCCTGCAGTTTCGGGACAGGCTACGAGCAGTACTTC. This translates into CACSFGTGYEQYF.